Each of the 27 T cell receptor beta chains below was sequenced from the same sample in a study of T cell repertoires in cytomegalovirus infection (dated by TCRdb to about 2019). Instrument used: Illumina HiSeq 1500. TCRdb trimmed the raw reads at Q25, called clones with MiXCR and kept productive beta chains. A single entry per CDR3 protein holds the most common genes and DNA from its merged rows. Across this sample there are 630,000 or so distinct CDR3 sequences, with 20% to 30% seen only once. The biggest ten clones account for 6.5% to 10% of the sample. The specimen was CD8+ T cells from PBMCs. The origin of the receptors is a human donor in good health (CMV status not recorded). Some clones in this sample may be carry-over from other donors' samples.

This clonotype was found a few times. A much larger clone sits a single nucleotide away, making a read error possible. The CDR3 nucleotides are TGTGCCGCGCAGTACGGCCTCACTGAAGCTTTCTTT. Translated, it gives CAAQYGLTEAFF. This chain connects TRBV12-3 or TRBV12-4 to TRBJ1-1; D is undetermined. Between the trimmed V and J ends, which lost 11 bases and 4 bases, there was a span of 14 bases. The CDR3 extends over 12 amino acids.

This clonotype was found many times. The V and J genes are TRBV27 and TRBJ2-1; TRBD2 agrees at 14 bases. The germline V gene encodes CDR1 MNHEY and CDR2 SMNVEV (reference sequence). The junction had 3 bases not matched to a gene; V was cut back by 6 bases and J by 5 bases. This CDR3 spans 15 amino acids. The CDR3 DNA sequence: TGTGCCAGCAGCCAGACTAGCGGGGGGGACAATGAGCAGTTCTTC. This gives the protein CASSQTSGGDNEQFF.

This clonotype came up a few times. The chain joins TRBV7-9 to TRBJ2-4; 9 bases align to TRBD1. Per the germline V gene, CDR1 is SEHNR and CDR2 is FQNEAQ (reference sequence). This CDR3 spans 17 amino acids. V gave up 5 bases and J gave up 3 bases; unmatched junction bases: 11. The CDR3 region is CASSPRDRVGGKNIQYF. CDR3 sequence (DNA): TGTGCCAGCAGCCCCCGGGACAGGGTAGGGGGCAAAAACATTCAGTACTTC.

Of note for this clonotype: A read error may be the cause here, since a much bigger clone is one base away. The rearrangement joins TRBV6-1 to TRBJ2-2, with a possible D match to TRBD2 (6 bases). Looked up from germline, CDR1 is MNHNS and CDR2 is SASEGT. The CDR3 totals 12 residues. CDR3 sequence reads: CVGTRNTGELFF. CDR3 coding DNA: TGTGTCGGGACTCGGAATACCGGGGAGCTGTTTTTT.

This clonotype occurred once. The chain couples TRBV6-5 to TRBJ2-7; 8 bases match TRBD1. J lost 6 bases, V lost 5 bases, and 12 bases had no gene match. This CDR3 comprises 15 residues. CDR1 and CDR2 (germline): MNHEY, SVGAGI. CDR3 loop: CASSLGQGKGREQYF. The CDR3 DNA follows: TGTGCCAGCAGTCTCGGACAGGGAAAAGGGCGCGAGCAGTACTTC.

The sample holds a few counts of this clonotype. The rearrangement links TRBV6-8 to TRBJ1-1; D gene uncertain. CDR3 size: 14 residues. Germline V gene lookup returns CDR1 MNHGY and CDR2 SAAAGT. The germline V and J ends were trimmed by 0 bases and 4 bases, with 9 bases remaining between them. CDR3 sequence: CASSYSGGFTEAFF. CDR3 DNA: TGTGCCAGCAGTTACTCGGGAGGGTTCACTGAAGCTTTCTTT.

The rearrangement links TRBV5-4 to TRBJ2-7; no clear D gene. Germline assignment: CDR1 SGHNT and CDR2 YYREEE (reference sequence). V lost 2 bases and J lost 0, with 9 bases in between. The CDR3 extends over 14 amino acids. For the CDR3, the DNA is TGTGCCAGCAGCTTCGGGTCTAGCTCCTACGAGCAGTACGTC. Its translation: CASSFGSSSYEQYV.

The chain carries TRBV6-5 and TRBJ2-7, with D tentatively TRBD1 (8 bases). Trimming removed 3 bases at V and 4 bases at J, with 16 bases between. This CDR3 has 15 amino acids. Germline V CDR1 and CDR2: MNHEY, SVGAGI. CDR3 in amino acids: CASSYWTGRAYEQYF. DNA of the CDR3: TGTGCCAGCAGTTATTGGACAGGGAGGGCATACGAGCAGTACTTC.

This clonotype was found many times. The V and J genes are TRBV7-2 and TRBJ2-1, with 8 bases that match TRBD1. The germline gives CDR1 SGHTA, CDR2 FQGNSA. V dropped 1 base and J dropped 8; count of bases not matched to a gene: 10. The CDR3 is 16 amino acids. The CDR3 DNA sequence: TGTGCCAGCAGCTTAGAGGGGGCAGGGGGCTTACATGAGCAGTTCTTC. Translating it yields CASSLEGAGGLHEQFF.

The sample holds a few counts of this clonotype. This rearrangement joins TRBV7-9 to TRBJ2-6, with unresolved D. The CDR3 loop spans 18 amino acids. Trimming took 11 bases from V and 0 from J, leaving 23 bases between them. Germline V CDR1 and CDR2: SEHNR, FQNEAQ (reference sequence). In DNA form, the CDR3 reads TGTGCCGCCAGCTTAGGCATATCGCCAGGCTCTGGGGCCAACGTCCTGACTTTC. This encodes CAASLGISPGSGANVLTF.

This clonotype came up many times. The CDR3, as DNA: TGTGCCAGCAGCTTTGCGGGGCATGAGCAGTTCTTC. Translation: CASSFAGHEQFF. J is TRBJ2-1 and V is TRBV7-3; D possibly corresponds to TRBD2 (6 bases). V lost 3 bases and J lost 8, with 8 bases in between. Per the germline V gene, CDR1 is SGHTA and CDR2 is FQGTGA. This CDR3 spans 12 amino acids.

In this sample, this clonotype turned up many times. The chain links TRBV12-3 or TRBV12-4 to TRBJ1-5; 7 nucleotides line up with TRBD1. The V gene end was trimmed by 10 bases and the J gene end by 3 bases; junction bases not matched to a gene: 12. The CDR3 consists of 15 residues. Here the CDR3 DNA reads TGTGCCACCTTCCCTAGGGGGACAGACAATCAGCCCCAGCATTTT. This encodes CATFPRGTDNQPQHF.

The chain uses TRBV28 and TRBJ2-5; TRBD1 matches 9 bases. The V gene's germline CDR1 is MDHEN and CDR2 SYDVKM. The V segment lost 7 bases and the J segment 2 bases; nucleotides outside the gene matches: 11. The CDR3 runs to 16 residues. Written as DNA, the CDR3 is TGTGCCAGCACCTTCAAACTCGGACAGGGGCAAGAGACCCAGTACTTC. This gives the protein CASTFKLGQGQETQYF.

Of note for this clonotype: Since a much larger clone is just one base distant, this may be a read error. V is TRBV7-2 and J is TRBJ2-1; TRBD1 matches at 7 bases. The CDR3 covers 14 residues. Germline CDR1 reads SGHTA; CDR2 reads FQGNSA. After removal of 6 bases from V and 4 bases from J, the junction contained 6 bases not matched to a gene. The DNA for the CDR3 is TGTACCAGCAGATTCACAGGGGAGTACAATGAGCAGTTCTTC. Translating gives CTSRFTGEYNEQFF.

There are many counts of this clonotype. The V gene is TRBV7-9, the J gene TRBJ2-1, with 9 bases identical to TRBD1. V shed 5 bases and J 2 bases; nucleotides not matched to a gene: 10. Germline CDR1 and CDR2: SEHNR and FQNEAQ (reference sequence). CDR3 size: 17 residues. The DNA for the CDR3 is TGTGCCAGCAGCCCTAAAGCAGGGACAGGGCCCTACAATGAGCAGTTCTTC. It is translated as CASSPKAGTGPYNEQFF. The full variable domain, rest sourced from reference TRBV7-9 and TRBJ2-1, is DTGVSQNPRHKITKRGQNVTFRCDPISEHNRLYWYRQTLGQGPEFLTYFQNEAQLEKSRLLSDRFSAERPKGSFSTLEIQRTEQGDSAMYLCASSPKAGTGPYNEQFFGPGTRLTVL.

This chain joins TRBV10-3 and TRBJ2-3, with a possible D match to TRBD1 (5 bases). Per germline, CDR1 ENHRY and CDR2 SYGVKD. The length of the CDR3 is 14 residues. Trimming removed 0 bases from V and 5 bases from J, with 9 bases in between. CDR3 amino acids: CAISESQGLDTQYF. The CDR3 nucleotides read TGTGCCATCAGTGAGTCGCAGGGATTAGATACGCAGTATTTT.

The J gene is TRBJ1-1, the V gene TRBV29-1; D is possibly TRBD1 (6 bases). V lost 7 bases, J lost 5 bases, and 17 bases lay in between. Looked up from germline, CDR1 is SQVTM and CDR2 is ANQGSEA. This CDR3 contains 13 residues. CDR3 nucleotides: TGCAGCGCACAACAGGGTCAGGGGACTGAAGCTTTCTTT. It yields the protein CSAQQGQGTEAFF.

This clonotype was observed a handful of times. The genes are TRBV20-1 and TRBJ2-5; D perhaps matches TRBD2 (5 bases). The V gene lost 5 bases and the J gene lost 2 bases, with 12 bases spanning the gap. The CDR3 contains 13 residues. Germline CDR1 DFQATT, CDR2 SNEGSKA (reference sequence). CDR3: CSASSTSQETQYF. The DNA of the CDR3 is TGCAGTGCTTCCTCTACTAGTCAAGAGACCCAGTACTTC.

For this clonotype: Lacking the conserved final phenylalanine or tryptophan, this CDR3 likely reflects a read error. The rearrangement links TRBV14 to TRBJ2-7, with 9 bases lining up with TRBD1. CDR1 is SGHDN, CDR2 FVKESK, per germline. Losses at the gene ends were 4 bases for V and 0 bases for J; bases not matched to a gene: 4. CDR3 length: 15 residues. The CDR3 region is CASSLLQGASYEQYY. DNA of the CDR3: TGTGCCAGCAGCCTACTACAGGGGGCCTCCTACGAGCAGTACTAC.

The chain uses TRBV7-9 and TRBJ1-4; D remains ambiguous. Germline V gene data show CDR1 as SEHNR and CDR2 as FQNEAQ (reference sequence). The CDR3 length is 15 residues. Trimming left V 2 bases short and J 5 bases short, with 12 bases between. The CDR3 spells CASSLNSPHNEKLFF. The CDR3 nucleotides read TGTGCCAGCAGCTTAAACAGCCCGCACAATGAAAAACTGTTTTTT.

This clonotype was seen many times. This CDR3 reads CAIRKLAGGTETQYF. The CDR3 nucleotides are TGTGCCATCAGAAAACTAGCGGGGGGGACTGAGACCCAGTACTTC. The chain employs TRBV10-3 and TRBJ2-5; 13 nucleotides agree with TRBD2. With 6 bases clipped from V and 5 bases from J, the junction kept 6 bases outside the gene matches. The CDR3 extends over 15 amino acids. The germline V gene encodes CDR1 ENHRY and CDR2 SYGVKD.

Concerning this clonotype: A much larger clone lies a single base off, so this may be a read error. V gene TRBV7-6 combines with J gene TRBJ1-1; D not certain. The CDR3 length is 16 residues. Germline V lookup: CDR1 SGHVS, CDR2 FNYEAQ. CDR3 in DNA: TGTGTCAGCAGCTTAGCGACCAGCAACGGGAGGACTGAAGCTTTCTTT. Translation: CVSSLATSNGRTEAFF.

This chain uses TRBV28 with TRBJ2-3; 10 bases map to TRBD2. Germline CDR1 MDHEN, CDR2 SYDVKM. CDR3 length: 16 amino acids. V lost 6 bases, J lost 2 bases, and 8 bases stayed unmatched. The CDR3 sequence is CASRYEAGGLTDTQYF. The CDR3 region has the DNA TGTGCCAGCAGATACGAAGCGGGGGGGCTCACAGATACGCAGTATTTT.

The table lists this clonotype with a count of one. A read error may be the cause here, since a much bigger clone is one base away. The J gene is TRBJ1-5, the V gene TRBV7-2; the D gene is possibly TRBD2 (6 bases). Judging by the DNA end, TRBJ2-3 fits better; the J call may be wrong. The CDR3 sequence is 15 residues long. CDR1 and CDR2 (germline): SGHTA, FQGNSA. The CDR3, as DNA: TGTGCCAGCAGCCGACCCGGGGGTTACAATCAGCCCCAGTATTTT. Its translation is CASSRPGGYNQPQYF.

The V gene is TRBV4-3, the J gene TRBJ2-2, with 9 bases that match TRBD1. The trim removed 3 bases at V and 7 bases at J, leaving 12 bases unmatched. The CDR3 runs to 17 residues. Germline lookup yields CDR1 LGHNA and CDR2 YSLEER. This chain's CDR3 is CASSHPGQGEQGGELFF. The CDR3 DNA follows: TGCGCCAGCAGCCACCCGGGACAGGGAGAGCAGGGCGGGGAGCTGTTTTTT.

V and J are TRBV12-3 or TRBV12-4 and TRBJ2-5, with TRBD2 identical over 10 bases. This CDR3 contains 16 residues. J lost 2 bases, V lost 6 bases, and 9 bases had no gene match. The CDR3 region has the DNA TGTGCCAGCAGCCTTGGGCTAGCGGGGGAACAAGAGACCCAGTACTTC. Translating gives CASSLGLAGEQETQYF.

Only a few counts were recorded for this clonotype. The chain employs TRBV7-9 and TRBJ2-2; weak D call: TRBD2 (5 bases). CDR3 length equals 15 residues. Trimming removed 4 bases at V and 7 bases at J, with 16 bases between. Germline CDR1 reads SEHNR; CDR2 reads FQNEAQ (reference sequence). The CDR3 sequence is CASSSADSPLGELFF. CDR3 DNA: TGTGCCAGCAGCTCGGCGGACTCCCCCCTCGGGGAGCTGTTTTTT.